These 8 T cell receptor beta chains were all obtained from the same sample, sequenced in a study of neurological immune-mediated disorders. Using its own MiXCR run on the 5' RACE reads, TCRdb lists one record per CDR3 protein. Of some 48,000 distinct CDR3 sequences listed, roughly 21% are singletons. Time point reported: technical triplicate 3. The sample taken for sequencing was PBMCs. The receptors here all came from a man aged 55 to 70 with HTLV-1-associated myelopathy (HAM/TSP).

This sequence joins TRBV3-1 and TRBJ1-1; D unresolved. The germline gives CDR1 LGHDT, CDR2 YNNKEL (reference sequence). The V end lost 2 bases, the J end lost 1 base, and 5 bases lay between the germline ends. This CDR3 is 13 amino acids long. The DNA for the CDR3 is TGTGCCAGCAGCCAAAGCCCGAACACTGAAGCTTTCTTT. It is translated as CASSQSPNTEAFF. The full variable domain, rest sourced from reference TRBV3-1 and TRBJ1-1, is DTAVSQTPKYLVTQMGNDKSIKCEQNLGHDTMYWYKQDSKKFLKIMFSYNNKELIINETVPNRFSPKSPDKAHLNLHINSLELGDSAVYFCASSQSPNTEAFFGQGTRLTVV.

Ten or more counts support this clonotype. The chain couples TRBV12-3 or TRBV12-4 to TRBJ1-2; D remains unclear. The CDR3 extends over 12 amino acids. The V and J ends lost 8 bases and 8 bases respectively, with 15 bases between them. The CDR3 nucleotides read TGTGCCAGCGAATTTAAGGGAGGGGGCTACACCTTC. It yields the protein CASEFKGGGYTF.

This clonotype is labeled medium-sized (0.01 to 0.1%). The chain couples TRBV5-6 to TRBJ2-1; 7 bases are a match to TRBD1. The CDR3 is 15 amino acids. The germline V gene has CDR1 SGHDT and CDR2 YYEEEE. V lost 4 bases and J lost 7; bases outside the gene matches: 11. The CDR3 DNA reads TGTGCCAGCAGCCCCAAGGGGGCGTCTTGGAATGAGCAGTTCTTC. Protein: CASSPKGASWNEQFF.

The chain combines TRBV10-3 with TRBJ2-7; 9 positions match TRBD2. The germline V gene encodes CDR1 ENHRY and CDR2 SYGVKD. The CDR3 is 16 residues long. Trimming took 3 bases from V and 1 from J; bases not matched to a gene: 7. The CDR3 loop reads CAISDWLAGISYEQYF. The CDR3 nucleotides are TGTGCCATCAGTGACTGGCTAGCGGGGATTTCCTACGAGCAGTACTTC.

In this sample, this clonotype turned up many times. The chain combines TRBV29-1 with TRBJ1-1; D is unresolved. Trimming shortened V by 5 bases and J by 5 bases, and 15 bases separated the two germline ends. CDR1 is SQVTM, CDR2 ANQGSEA, per germline. This CDR3 contains 13 residues. CDR3 loop: CSVQPHSGTEAFF. CDR3 DNA: TGCAGCGTTCAGCCTCATTCGGGGACTGAAGCTTTCTTT.

This sequence joins TRBV2 and TRBJ1-4, with a possible D match to TRBD1 (5 bases). Looked up from germline, CDR1 is SNHLY and CDR2 is FYNNEI. The CDR3 loop spans 13 amino acids. V lost 4 bases and J lost 8, with 11 bases in between. The CDR3 sequence is CASSGRGGEKLFF. CDR3 DNA sequence: TGTGCCAGCAGTGGTAGGGGAGGCGAAAAACTGTTTTTT.

J is TRBJ2-2 and V is TRBV5-6, with unresolved D. The length of the CDR3 is 13 residues. The germline V gene encodes CDR1 SGHDT and CDR2 YYEEEE. Trimming removed 0 bases at V and 10 bases at J, with 10 bases between. The DNA for the CDR3 is TGTGCCAGCAGCTTGGACGACACCCCGGAGCTGTTTTTT. It codes for CASSLDDTPELFF.

This clonotype showed up many times. The V call is TRBV5-1, the J call TRBJ2-7, with 7 positions matching TRBD1. V lost 4 bases to trimming and J lost 5 bases; unmatched junction nucleotides: 9. Per the germline V gene, CDR1 is SGHRS and CDR2 is YFSETQ. The CDR3 contains 14 residues. Here the CDR3 DNA reads TGCGCCAGCAGCGCCCTACCGACAGGGAACGAGCAGTACTTC. This codes for CASSALPTGNEQYF.